This T cell receptor (beta chain) was recovered during a study of cytomegalovirus exposure and HLA in healthy donors. General observations from the study: At a 0.05 false discovery rate, a later analysis found roughly 17,000 TCR beta sequences to be associated with HLA alleles. Presence/absence analyses took donor sequencing depth as roughly uniform. Earlier results showed most TCR beta V segments being productive about 87% or about 30% of the time.

Healthy donors of bone marrow made up the group. Primers for the PCR totalled 60 Vbeta and 13 Jbeta. Sequencing used immunoSEQ multiplex PCR; TCRdb keeps in-frame clones, though not all of them. The top ten clones hold 4.4% of a sample with about 200,000 clones, 70% to 80% of them seen once. About this clone itself: The antigen remains undetermined.

The CDR3 consists of 18 residues. V lost 0 bases and J lost 3; bases outside the gene matches: 5. In germline, CDR1 is SEHNR, CDR2 FQNEAQ (reference sequence). This rearrangement joins TRBV7-9 to TRBJ2-1; 13 bases match TRBD2. Material for sequencing was PBMCs. This clonotype was sampled from a woman aged 25 to 39 in good health and CMV-seropositive. Here the CDR3 reads CASSLAGTSGVLYNEQFF. The CDR3 DNA sequence: TGTGCCAGCAGCTTAGCCGGGACTAGCGGGGTTCTCTACAATGAGCAGTTCTTC.